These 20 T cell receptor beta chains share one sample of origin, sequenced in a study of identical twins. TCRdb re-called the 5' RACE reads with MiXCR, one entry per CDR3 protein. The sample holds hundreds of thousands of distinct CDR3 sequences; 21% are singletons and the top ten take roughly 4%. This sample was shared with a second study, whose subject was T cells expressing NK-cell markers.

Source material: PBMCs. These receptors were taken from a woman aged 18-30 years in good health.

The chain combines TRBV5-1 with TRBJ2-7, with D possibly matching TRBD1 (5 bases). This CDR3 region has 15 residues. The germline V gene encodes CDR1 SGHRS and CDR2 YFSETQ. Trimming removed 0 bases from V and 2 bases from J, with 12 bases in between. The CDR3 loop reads CASSLAPGLTYEQYF. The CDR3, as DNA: TGCGCCAGCAGCTTGGCCCCAGGGCTAACCTACGAGCAGTACTTC. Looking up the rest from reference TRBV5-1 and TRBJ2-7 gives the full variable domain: KAGVTQTPRYLIKTRGQQVTLSCSPISGHRSVSWYQQTPGQGLQFLFEYFSETQRNKGNFPGRFSGRQFSNSRSEMNVSTLELGDSALYLCASSLAPGLTYEQYFGPGTRLTVT.

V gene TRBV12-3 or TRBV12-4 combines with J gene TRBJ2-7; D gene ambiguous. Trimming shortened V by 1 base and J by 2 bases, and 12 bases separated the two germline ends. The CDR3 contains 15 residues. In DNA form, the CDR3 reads TGTGCCAGCAGTTTAGGAAATCACAGAACCTACGAGCAGTACTTC. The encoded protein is CASSLGNHRTYEQYF.

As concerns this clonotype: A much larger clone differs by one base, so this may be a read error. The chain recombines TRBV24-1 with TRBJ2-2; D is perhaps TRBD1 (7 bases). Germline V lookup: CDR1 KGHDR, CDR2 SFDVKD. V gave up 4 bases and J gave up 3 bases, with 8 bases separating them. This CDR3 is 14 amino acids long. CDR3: CATSDRGDTGELFF. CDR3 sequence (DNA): TGTGCCACCAGTGACAGGGGGGACACCGGGGAGCTGTTTTTT.

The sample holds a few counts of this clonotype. The CDR3 loop reads CASSRPSRAGVYEQYF. The CDR3 DNA reads TGTGCCAGCAGCCGACCGTCTAGAGCGGGGGTGTACGAGCAGTACTTC. The chain combines TRBV11-3 with TRBJ2-7; 8 bases line up with TRBD2. Losses at the gene ends were 5 bases for V and 4 bases for J; bases not matched to a gene: 13. This CDR3 comprises 16 residues. Germline V gene data show CDR1 as SGHNT and CDR2 as YENEEA.

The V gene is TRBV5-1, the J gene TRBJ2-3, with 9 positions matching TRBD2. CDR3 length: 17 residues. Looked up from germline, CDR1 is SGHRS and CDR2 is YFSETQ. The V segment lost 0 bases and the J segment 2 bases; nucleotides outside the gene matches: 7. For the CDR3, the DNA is TGCGCCAGCAGCTTGGCCTTGTCTAGCGGGGCCACAGATACGCAGTATTTT. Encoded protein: CASSLALSSGATDTQYF.

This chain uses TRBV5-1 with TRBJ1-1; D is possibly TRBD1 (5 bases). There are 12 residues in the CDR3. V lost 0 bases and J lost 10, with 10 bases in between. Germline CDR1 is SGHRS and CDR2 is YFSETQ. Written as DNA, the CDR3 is TGCGCCAGCAGCTTGGGTAGGGGACGAGCTTTCTTT. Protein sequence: CASSLGRGRAFF.

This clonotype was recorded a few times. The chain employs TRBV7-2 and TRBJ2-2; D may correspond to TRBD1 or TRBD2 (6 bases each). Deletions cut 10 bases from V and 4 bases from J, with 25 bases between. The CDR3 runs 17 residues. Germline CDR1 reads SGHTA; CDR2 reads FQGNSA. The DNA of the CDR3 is TGTGCCATTCCCCCACGGGAGTGGGACACTGGCACCGGGGAGCTGTTTTTT. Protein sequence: CAIPPREWDTGTGELFF.

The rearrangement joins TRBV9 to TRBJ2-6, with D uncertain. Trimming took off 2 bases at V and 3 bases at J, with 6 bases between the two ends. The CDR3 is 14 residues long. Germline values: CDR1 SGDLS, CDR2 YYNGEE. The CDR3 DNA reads TGTGCCAGCAGCGTGAGTGTTGGGGCCAACGTCCTGACTTTC. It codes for CASSVSVGANVLTF.

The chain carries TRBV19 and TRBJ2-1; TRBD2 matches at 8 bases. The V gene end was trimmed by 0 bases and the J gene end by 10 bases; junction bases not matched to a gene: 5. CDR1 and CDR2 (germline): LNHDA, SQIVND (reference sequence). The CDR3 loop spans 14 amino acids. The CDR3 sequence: CASSIDGGATEQFF. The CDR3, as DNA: TGTGCCAGTAGTATAGACGGGGGGGCAACCGAGCAGTTCTTC.

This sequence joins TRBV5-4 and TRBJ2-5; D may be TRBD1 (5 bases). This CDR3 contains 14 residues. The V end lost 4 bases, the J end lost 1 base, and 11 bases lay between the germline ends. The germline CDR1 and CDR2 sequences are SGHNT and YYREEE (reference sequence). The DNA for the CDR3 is TGTGCCAGCAGCGGCAGACAGACCCAAGAGACCCAGTACTTC. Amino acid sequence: CASSGRQTQETQYF.

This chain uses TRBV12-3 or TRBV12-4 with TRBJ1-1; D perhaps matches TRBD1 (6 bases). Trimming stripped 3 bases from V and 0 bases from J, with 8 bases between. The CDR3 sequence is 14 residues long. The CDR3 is CASSFNRVNTEAFF. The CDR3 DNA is TGTGCCAGCAGTTTCAACAGGGTGAACACTGAAGCTTTCTTT.

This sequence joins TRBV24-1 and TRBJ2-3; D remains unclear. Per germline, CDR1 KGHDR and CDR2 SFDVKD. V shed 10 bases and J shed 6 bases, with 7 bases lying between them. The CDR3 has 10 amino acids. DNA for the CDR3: TGTGCCACAGAGATGGATACGCAGTATTTT. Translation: CATEMDTQYF.

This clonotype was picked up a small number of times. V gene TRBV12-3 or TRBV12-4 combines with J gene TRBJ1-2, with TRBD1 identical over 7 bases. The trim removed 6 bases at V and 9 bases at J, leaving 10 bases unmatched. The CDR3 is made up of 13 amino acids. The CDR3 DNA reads TGTGCCAGCAGCCTTGGGACAGATGTTAGCTACACCTTC. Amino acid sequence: CASSLGTDVSYTF.

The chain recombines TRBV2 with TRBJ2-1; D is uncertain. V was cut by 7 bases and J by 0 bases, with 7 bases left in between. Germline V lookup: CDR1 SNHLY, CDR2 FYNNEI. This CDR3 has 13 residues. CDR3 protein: CASKESSYNEQFF. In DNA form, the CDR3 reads TGTGCCAGCAAGGAGAGCTCCTACAATGAGCAGTTCTTC.

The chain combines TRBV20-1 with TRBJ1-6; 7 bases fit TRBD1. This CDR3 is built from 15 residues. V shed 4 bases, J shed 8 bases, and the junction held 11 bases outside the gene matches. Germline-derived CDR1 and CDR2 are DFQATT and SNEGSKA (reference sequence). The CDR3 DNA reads TGCAGTGCTATTTCCTCCGGGACAGTTCATTCACCCCTCCACTTT. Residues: CSAISSGTVHSPLHF.

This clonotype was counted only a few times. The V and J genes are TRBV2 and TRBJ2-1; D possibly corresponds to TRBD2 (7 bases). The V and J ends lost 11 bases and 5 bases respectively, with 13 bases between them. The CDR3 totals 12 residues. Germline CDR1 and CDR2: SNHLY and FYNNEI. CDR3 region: CASRGGNNEQFF. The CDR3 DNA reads TGTGCCTCAAGGGGGGGGAACAATGAGCAGTTCTTC.

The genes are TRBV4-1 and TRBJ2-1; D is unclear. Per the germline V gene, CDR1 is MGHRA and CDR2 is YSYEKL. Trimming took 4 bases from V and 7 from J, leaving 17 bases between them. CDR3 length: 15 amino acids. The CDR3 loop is CASSPHLGPKNEQFF. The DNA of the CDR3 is TGCGCCAGCAGCCCACACCTAGGCCCAAAAAATGAGCAGTTCTTC.

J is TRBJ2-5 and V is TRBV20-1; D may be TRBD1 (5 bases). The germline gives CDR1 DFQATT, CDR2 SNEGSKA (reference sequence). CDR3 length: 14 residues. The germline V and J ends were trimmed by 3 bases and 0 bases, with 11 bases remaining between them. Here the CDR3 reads CSASRQGYQETQYF. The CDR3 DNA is TGCAGTGCTAGTCGGCAGGGTTACCAAGAGACCCAGTACTTC.

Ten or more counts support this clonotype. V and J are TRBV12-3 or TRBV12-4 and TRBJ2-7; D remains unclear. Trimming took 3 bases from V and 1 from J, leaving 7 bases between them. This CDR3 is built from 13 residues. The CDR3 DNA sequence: TGTGCCAGCAGTTTCTTAGGATCCTACGAGCAGTACTTC. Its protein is CASSFLGSYEQYF.

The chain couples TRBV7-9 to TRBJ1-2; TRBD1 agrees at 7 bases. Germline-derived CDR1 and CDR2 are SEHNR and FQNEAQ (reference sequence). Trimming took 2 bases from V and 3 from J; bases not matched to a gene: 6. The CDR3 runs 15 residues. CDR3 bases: TGTGCCAGCAGCTTAACCCACAGGGGATACTATGGCTACACCTTC. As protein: CASSLTHRGYYGYTF.